This T cell receptor (beta chain) was retrieved from a study of T-cell memory formation after mild COVID-19. Broader study findings: CD4+ contracting clones were found mainly in CM and EM, and CD8+ ones in EMRA. There was no confirmation that second-wave clones peaking on day 37 were SARS-CoV-2 specific. The pre-infection memory compartment contained some responding clones, suggesting cross-reactive memory joined.

This CDR3 contains 16 residues. Trimming shortened V by 5 bases and J by 2 bases, and 17 bases separated the two germline ends. Germline V gene sequence: CDR1 SGHTA, CDR2 FQGNSA. A single record per CDR3 protein comes from TCRdb applying MiXCR to the 5' RACE reads. The sample gives about 250,000 distinct CDR3 sequences, 15% of which show up once; under 2.5% is in the top ten. Points on this clonotype: Its matching antigen is unknown.

This receptor was obtained from an adult woman who had mild COVID-19 (a few samples of this study predate the infection). Cell type and time point are not known. J is TRBJ2-3 and V is TRBV7-2, with TRBD2 as a possible D gene (6 bases). Sequences were obtained from PBMCs or a T cell subset sorted from them (not recorded which). The CDR3 loop is CASSVGSSASTDTQYF. CDR3 in DNA: TGTGCCAGCAGCGTTGGGTCTAGCGCGTCCACAGATACGCAGTATTTT.